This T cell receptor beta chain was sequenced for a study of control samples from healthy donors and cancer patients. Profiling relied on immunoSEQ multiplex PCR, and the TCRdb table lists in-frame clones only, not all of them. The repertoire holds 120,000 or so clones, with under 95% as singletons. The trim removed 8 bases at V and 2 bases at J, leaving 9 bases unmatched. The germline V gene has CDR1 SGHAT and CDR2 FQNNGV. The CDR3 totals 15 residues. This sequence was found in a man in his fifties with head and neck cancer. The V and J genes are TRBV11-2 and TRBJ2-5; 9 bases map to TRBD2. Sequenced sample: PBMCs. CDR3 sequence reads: CASDGLAGLQETQYF. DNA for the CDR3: TGTGCCAGCGATGGGCTAGCGGGGCTACAAGAGACCCAGTACTTC. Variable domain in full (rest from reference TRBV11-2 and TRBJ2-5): EAGVAQSPRYKIIEKRQSVAFWCNPISGHATLYWYQQILGQGPKLLIQFQNNGVVDDSQLPKDRFSAERLKGVDSTLKIQPAKLEDSAVYLCASDGLAGLQETQYFGPGTRLLVL.